This T cell receptor (beta chain) was obtained from a study of T cells in Graves' hyperthyroidism and ophthalmopathy. RNA transcripts served as the template for amplifying TCR beta CDR3 regions. HTBI primers were employed in a first-round RT-PCR of the TCR CDR3. TCRdb redid the calling of the multiplex PCR reads with MiXCR, one entry per CDR3 protein. The sample includes 600,000 to 700,000 distinct CDR3 sequences, 45% of them seen just once. This clonotype was seen only a few times. Its antigen is not known. The study, taken as a whole, reports: In blood, most of the thyroid clonotypes expanded above 0.001 were also present. Using 13 V-J features, a model discriminated ophthalmopathy from stable hyperthyroidism. Model-based prediction identified ophthalmopathy a median approximately 6 months prior to its onset.

There are 15 residues in the CDR3. V shed 5 bases and J shed 1 base, with 14 bases lying between them. Sample: peripheral blood or thyroid tissue (not recorded which). The origin of this receptor is an adult man with Graves' disease, either hyperthyroidism or ophthalmopathy (not recorded which). The chain couples TRBV12-3 or TRBV12-4 to TRBJ1-1, with D perhaps matching TRBD1 (6 bases). The CDR3 nucleotides are TGTGCCAGCAGTCCGTCAGGGGTCCCGAACACTGAAGCTTTCTTT. Amino acid sequence: CASSPSGVPNTEAFF.